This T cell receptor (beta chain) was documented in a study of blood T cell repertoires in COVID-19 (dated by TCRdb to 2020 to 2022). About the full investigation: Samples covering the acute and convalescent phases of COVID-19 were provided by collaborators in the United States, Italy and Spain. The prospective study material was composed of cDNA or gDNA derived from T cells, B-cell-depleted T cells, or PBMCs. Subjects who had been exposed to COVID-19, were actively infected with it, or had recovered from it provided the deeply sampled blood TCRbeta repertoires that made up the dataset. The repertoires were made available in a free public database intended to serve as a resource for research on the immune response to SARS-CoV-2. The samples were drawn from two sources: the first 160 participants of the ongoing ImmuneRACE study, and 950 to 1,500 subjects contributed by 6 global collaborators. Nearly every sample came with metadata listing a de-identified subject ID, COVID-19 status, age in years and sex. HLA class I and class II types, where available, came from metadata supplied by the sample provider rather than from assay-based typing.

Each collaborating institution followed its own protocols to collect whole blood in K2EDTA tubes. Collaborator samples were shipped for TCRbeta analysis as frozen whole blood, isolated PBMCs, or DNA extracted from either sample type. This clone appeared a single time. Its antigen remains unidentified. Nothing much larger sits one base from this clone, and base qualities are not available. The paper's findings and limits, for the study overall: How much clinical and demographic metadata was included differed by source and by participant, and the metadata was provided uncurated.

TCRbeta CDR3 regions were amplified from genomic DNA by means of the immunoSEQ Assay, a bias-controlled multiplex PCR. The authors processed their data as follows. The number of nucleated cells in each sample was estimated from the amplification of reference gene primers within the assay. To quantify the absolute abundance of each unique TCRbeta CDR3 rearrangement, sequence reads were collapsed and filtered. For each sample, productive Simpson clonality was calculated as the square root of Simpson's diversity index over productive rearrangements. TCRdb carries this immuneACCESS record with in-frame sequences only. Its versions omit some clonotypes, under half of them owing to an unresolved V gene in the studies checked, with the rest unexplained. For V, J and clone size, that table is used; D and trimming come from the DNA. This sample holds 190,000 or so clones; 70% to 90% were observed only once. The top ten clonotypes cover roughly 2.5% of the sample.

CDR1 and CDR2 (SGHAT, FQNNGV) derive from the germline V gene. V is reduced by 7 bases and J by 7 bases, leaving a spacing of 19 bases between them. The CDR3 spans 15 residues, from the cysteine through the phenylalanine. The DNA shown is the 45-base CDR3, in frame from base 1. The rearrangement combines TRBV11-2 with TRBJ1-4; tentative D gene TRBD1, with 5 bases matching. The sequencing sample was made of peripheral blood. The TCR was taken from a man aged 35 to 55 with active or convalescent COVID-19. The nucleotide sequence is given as TGTGCCAGCAACCCGGCGACCGGGGGAGGTGAAAAACTGTTTTTT. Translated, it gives CASNPATGGGEKLFF. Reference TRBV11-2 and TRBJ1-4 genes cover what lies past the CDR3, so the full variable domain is EAGVAQSPRYKIIEKRQSVAFWCNPISGHATLYWYQQILGQGPKLLIQFQNNGVVDDSQLPKDRFSAERLKGVDSTLKIQPAKLEDSAVYLCASNPATGGGEKLFFGSGTQLSVL.